This TCR beta chain came from a study of blood T cell repertoires in COVID-19. Study context: The United States, Italy and Spain provided the acute and convalescent COVID-19 samples. T cells, B-cell-depleted T cells, or PBMCs provided the cDNA or gDNA that served as material.

Looked up from germline, CDR1 is SNHLY and CDR2 is FYNNEI. The CDR3 consists of 19 residues. With 6 bases clipped from V and 3 bases from J, the junction kept 19 bases outside the gene matches. Under the authors' procedure: Amplification of reference gene primers was used by the study to estimate nucleated cell counts. Some clones are missing from TCRdb's copy, which holds only in-frame ones; the method was immunoSEQ multiplex PCR. V, J and clone size derive from that table, while D and trimming were established from the DNA sequence. Seen here are around 320,000 clones, 85% observed once, and the top ten hold 7.2%. This clone has a single count.

The source material was peripheral blood. V usage is TRBV2 and J usage is TRBJ1-5, with 8 bases that match TRBD1. This TCR came from a human donor in a cohort sampled during active COVID-19. CDR3 nucleotides: TGTGCCAGCAGGGTCTATAGGACAGGGAGGAAGGGTGACAATCAGCCCCAGCATTTT. Its translation: CASRVYRTGRKGDNQPQHF.